This TCR beta chain was sequenced for a study of human CD8 memory T cell subsets. Healthy donors supplied buffy coats, and the PBMC came from them. TCR beta libraries were made by UMI-labeled 5' RACE. After re-calling the 5' RACE reads, TCRdb lists one entry per CDR3 protein, DNA absent. The sample table sets out about 10,000 distinct CDR3 sequences. This CDR3 spans 14 amino acids. Per the germline V gene, CDR1 is SGHRS and CDR2 is YFSETQ. The TCR comes from a human donor in good health. The sequenced sample was CD8+ stem-like memory T cells (TSCM and TCM) sorted from PBMCs. Subset given: stem-like memory CD8 T cells (TSTEM), CCR7+ PD-1- TIGIT-. The chain couples TRBV5-1 to TRBJ2-1; without DNA, the TCRdb call of TRBD1 cannot be checked. CDR3 residues: CASSLYRDLDEQFF.